The entry that follows covers one T cell receptor (beta chain) sequence. The target of this receptor is not known. No clone much larger than this one lies a single base away; base qualities are absent. A single peripheral blood draw of around 0.11 L on average was collected from each donor into heparinised tubes. Using a panel that included CD45RO, CCR7, CD25, CD127, CD95 and CD27, naive, central memory, regulatory and stem cell-like memory CD4+ T cells were sorted on a BD FACSAria II. Every sorted population had a purity above 95%. PBMCs were isolated right away by Lymphoprep density gradient centrifugation and were stained directly, without culture. So that batch effects would be minimized, each experiment stained and sorted samples in pairs, pairing one healthy donor with one patient. This sample is part of a study of beta chain features in type 1 diabetes (dated by TCRdb to about 2018). Broadly, across the study: Patients and healthy donors did not differ in mean age, gender distribution, total cell number or subset yield. In the study, recently diagnosed type 1 diabetes patients and matched healthy donors were compared on the TCRB repertoires of their sorted circulating CD4+ T cell subsets. Regulatory and stem cell-like memory subsets were obtained from only 8 patients and about eight healthy donors, while naive and central memory subsets were obtained from all 28 donors. A total of 90 million to 120 million sorted cells were examined across all samples, and a strong correlation was observed between cell number per subset and RNA yield. Broad study findings and their caveats: Because cDNA was sequenced instead of genomic DNA, activated cells with high expression could be over-represented, although the groups did not differ in activation or CD3 levels. At VDJ recombination sites, type 1 diabetes patients had fewer insertions and more deleted nucleotides, which implies abnormalities in thymic rearrangement. Type 1 diabetes patients showed a moderate but significant shortening of TCRB CDR3 length in all four CD4+ subsets. Naive, central memory and regulatory TCRB repertoires appeared to be more similar among patients than among healthy donors. Shorter templates might be favored by PCR, yet because patient and control samples were amplified and corrected together, any such skew would affect both groups equally. Because small numbers of individuals were included in the HLA sub-analyses, any influence of HLA type on TCRB rearrangement was left unresolved.

The High Capacity cDNA Reverse Transcription Kit was used to reverse transcribe all of the isolated RNA, meaning that expressed TCRB transcripts were what got sequenced. Deep immunoSEQ sequencing was performed on naive, central memory and regulatory T cell samples, with an average of about 4 million total reads per sample. After sorted cells were lysed in RLT buffer, RNA was extracted with DNase-treated RNeasy Micro or Mini kits, with the choice depending on cell number. Each cell subset was processed separately to prevent cross-contamination, with patient and healthy donor samples processed together. The immunoSEQ multiplex PCR was used to amplify TCRB sequences from cDNA, yielding 87-bp fragments that span the CDR3 region. Sequencing of the amplicons was performed on the Illumina HiSeq platform. The paper's data handling went like this. PCR bias was corrected computationally using synthetic template baselines, and reads within Hamming distance 2 were collapsed, with unmergeable singletons discarded. By aligning reads against IMGT, V, D and J genes, CDR3 length, and insertions or deletions at six rearrangement sites were assigned. Within each subset, clonotype counts were normalized to sorted cell number, after which true diversity and Gini coefficients were computed with the tcR R package. The overlap coefficient, calculated on TCRB nucleotide sequences, was used to quantify repertoire sharing. What TCRdb holds here is the immuneACCESS table cut down to in-frame rearrangements. Part of the clones is not present; checked against another copy, under half of the missing clones reflect an unresolved V gene, and the others are unexplained. D and trimming were read from the DNA, whereas the V and J calls and clone size are those reported in that table. This sample gives about 390,000 clones in total; 8% to 10% of them show up just once. The ten largest clones add up to roughly 0.54% of the sample.

Measured from the cysteine to the phenylalanine, the CDR3 is 15 residues long. CDR3 DNA only is kept here, 45 bases in frame from base 1. The germline V gene specifies SGHRS as CDR1 and YFSETQ as CDR2. Clipping removes 0 bases from V and 7 bases from J, with 9 as the unmatched junction base count. This TCR was recovered from a young man with type 1 diabetes. The sequence joins TRBV5-1 to TRBJ1-1, with 7 central nucleotides matching TRBD1. The sequencing sample was made of central memory CD4+ T cells from blood. The DNA sequence is given as TGCGCCAGCAGCTTGGCGTCCGACAGGGTTGGTGAAGCTTTCTTT. This encodes CASSLASDRVGEAFF. Supplemented by the reference TRBV5-1 and TRBJ1-1 proteins around the CDR3, the complete variable domain is KAGVTQTPRYLIKTRGQQVTLSCSPISGHRSVSWYQQTPGQGLQFLFEYFSETQRNKGNFPGRFSGRQFSNSRSEMNVSTLELGDSALYLCASSLASDRVGEAFFGQGTRLTVV.